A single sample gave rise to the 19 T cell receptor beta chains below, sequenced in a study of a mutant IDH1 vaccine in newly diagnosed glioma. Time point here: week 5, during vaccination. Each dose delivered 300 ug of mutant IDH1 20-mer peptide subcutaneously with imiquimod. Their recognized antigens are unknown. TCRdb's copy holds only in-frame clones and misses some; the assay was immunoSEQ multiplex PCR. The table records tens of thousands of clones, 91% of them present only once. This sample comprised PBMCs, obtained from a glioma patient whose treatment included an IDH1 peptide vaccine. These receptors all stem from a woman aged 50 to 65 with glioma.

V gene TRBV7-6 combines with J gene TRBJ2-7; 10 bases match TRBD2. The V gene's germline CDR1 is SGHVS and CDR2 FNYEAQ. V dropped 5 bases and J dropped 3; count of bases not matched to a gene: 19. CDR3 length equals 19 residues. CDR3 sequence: CASSQGLPRPSGRGYEQYF. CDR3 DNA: TGTGCCAGCAGCCAAGGTTTACCGAGACCTAGCGGGAGAGGCTACGAGCAGTACTTC.

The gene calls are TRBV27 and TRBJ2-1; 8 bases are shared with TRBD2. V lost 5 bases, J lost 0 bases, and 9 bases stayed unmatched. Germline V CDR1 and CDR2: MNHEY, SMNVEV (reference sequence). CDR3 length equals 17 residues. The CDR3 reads CASSPLGGAASYNEQFF. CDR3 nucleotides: TGTGCCAGCAGTCCCCTCGGGGGGGCGGCCTCCTACAATGAGCAGTTCTTC.

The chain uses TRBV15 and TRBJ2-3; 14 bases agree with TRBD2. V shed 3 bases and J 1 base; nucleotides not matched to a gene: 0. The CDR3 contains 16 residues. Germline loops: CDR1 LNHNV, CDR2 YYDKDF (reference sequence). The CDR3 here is CATSRGLAGGTDTQYF. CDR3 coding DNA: TGTGCCACCAGCAGGGGACTAGCGGGAGGCACAGATACGCAGTATTTT.

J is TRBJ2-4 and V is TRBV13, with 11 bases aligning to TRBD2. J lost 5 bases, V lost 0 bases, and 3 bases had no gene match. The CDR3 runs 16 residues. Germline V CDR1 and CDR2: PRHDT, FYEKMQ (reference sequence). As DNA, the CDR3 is TGTGCCAGCAGCTTAGGCTCTAGCGGGGGGCAAAACATTCAGTACTTC. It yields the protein CASSLGSSGGQNIQYF. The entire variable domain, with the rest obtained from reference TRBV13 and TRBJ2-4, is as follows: AAGVIQSPRHLIKEKRETATLKCYPIPRHDTVYWYQQGPGQDPQFLISFYEKMQSDKGSIPDRFSAQQFSDYHSELNMSSLELGDSALYFCASSLGSSGGQNIQYFGAGTRLSVL.

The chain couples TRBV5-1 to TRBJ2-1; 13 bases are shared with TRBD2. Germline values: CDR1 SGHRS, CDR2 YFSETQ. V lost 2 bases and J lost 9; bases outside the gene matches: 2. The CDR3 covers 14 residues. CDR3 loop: CASSFGLAGVEQFF. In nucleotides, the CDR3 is TGCGCCAGCAGCTTCGGACTAGCGGGAGTTGAGCAGTTCTTC.

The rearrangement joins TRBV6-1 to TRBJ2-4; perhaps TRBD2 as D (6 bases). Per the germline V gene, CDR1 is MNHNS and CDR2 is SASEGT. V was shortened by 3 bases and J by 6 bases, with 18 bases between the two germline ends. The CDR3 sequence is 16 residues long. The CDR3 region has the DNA TGTGCCAGCAGTGATAGGCGCGGGGTGAGGGGAAACATTCAGTACTTC. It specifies CASSDRRGVRGNIQYF.

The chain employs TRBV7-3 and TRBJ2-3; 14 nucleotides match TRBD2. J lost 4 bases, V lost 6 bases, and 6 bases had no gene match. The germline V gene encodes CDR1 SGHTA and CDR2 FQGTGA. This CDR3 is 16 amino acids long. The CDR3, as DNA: TGTGCCAGCAGTTCACGACTAGCGGGAGGGCCAGATACGCAGTATTTT. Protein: CASSSRLAGGPDTQYF.

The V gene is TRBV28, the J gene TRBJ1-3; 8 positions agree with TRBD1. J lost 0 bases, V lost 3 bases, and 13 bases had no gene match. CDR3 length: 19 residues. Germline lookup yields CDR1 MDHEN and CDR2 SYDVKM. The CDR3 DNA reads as TGTGCCAGCAGTTTCTGGACAGGGTGGGATCCAAGCTCTGGAAACACCATATATTTT. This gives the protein CASSFWTGWDPSSGNTIYF.

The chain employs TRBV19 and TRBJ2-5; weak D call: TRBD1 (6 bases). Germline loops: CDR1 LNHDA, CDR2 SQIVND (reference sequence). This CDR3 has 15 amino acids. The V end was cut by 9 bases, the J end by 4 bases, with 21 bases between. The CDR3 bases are TGTGCCAGCCGGGGCAGAACAGGGTTGGGAGAGACCCAGTACTTC. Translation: CASRGRTGLGETQYF.

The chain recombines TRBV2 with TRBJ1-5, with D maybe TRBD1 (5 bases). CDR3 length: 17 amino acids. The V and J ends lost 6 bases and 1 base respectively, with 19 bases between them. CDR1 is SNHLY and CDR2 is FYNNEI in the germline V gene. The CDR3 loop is CASSRRGAGWSNQPQHF. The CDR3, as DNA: TGTGCCAGCAGCAGAAGAGGGGCAGGGTGGAGCAATCAGCCCCAGCATTTT.

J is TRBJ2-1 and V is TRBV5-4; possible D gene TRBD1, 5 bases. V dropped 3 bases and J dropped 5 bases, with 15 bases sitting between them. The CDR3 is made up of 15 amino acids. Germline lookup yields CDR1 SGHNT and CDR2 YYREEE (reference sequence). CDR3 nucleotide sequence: TGTGCCAGCAGCTCAACAGGATCGGTCAACAATGAGCAGTTCTTC. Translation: CASSSTGSVNNEQFF.

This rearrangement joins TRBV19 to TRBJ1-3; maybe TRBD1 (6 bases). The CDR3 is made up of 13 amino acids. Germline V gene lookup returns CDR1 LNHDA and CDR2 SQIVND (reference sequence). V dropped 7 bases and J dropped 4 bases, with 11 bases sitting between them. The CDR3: CASNPGHGNTIYF. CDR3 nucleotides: TGTGCCAGTAACCCGGGACACGGAAACACCATATATTTT.

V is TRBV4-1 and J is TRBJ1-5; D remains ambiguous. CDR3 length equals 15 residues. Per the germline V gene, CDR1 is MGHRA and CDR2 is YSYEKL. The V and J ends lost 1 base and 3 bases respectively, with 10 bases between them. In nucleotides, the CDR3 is TGCGCCAGCAGCCAAGCGGCAGGCCACAATCAGCCCCAGCATTTT. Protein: CASSQAAGHNQPQHF.

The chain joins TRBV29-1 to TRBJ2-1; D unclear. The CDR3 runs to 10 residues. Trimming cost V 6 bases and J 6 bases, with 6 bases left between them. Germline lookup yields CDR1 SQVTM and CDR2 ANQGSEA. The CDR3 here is CSVASNEQFF. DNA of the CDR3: TGCAGCGTCGCTTCCAATGAGCAGTTCTTC.

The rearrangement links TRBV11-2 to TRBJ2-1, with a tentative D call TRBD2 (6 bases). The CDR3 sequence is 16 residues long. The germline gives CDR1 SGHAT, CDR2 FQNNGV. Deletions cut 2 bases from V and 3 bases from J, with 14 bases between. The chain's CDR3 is CASSLRVGGGYNEQFF. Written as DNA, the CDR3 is TGTGCCAGCAGCTTACGGGTCGGGGGAGGCTACAATGAGCAGTTCTTC.

The CDR3 sequence: CASSLGSGQNSPLHF. In DNA, the CDR3 is TGTGCCAGCAGCTTAGGATCTGGGCAGAATTCACCCCTCCACTTT. J is TRBJ1-6 and V is TRBV11-2, with D uncertain. The CDR3 is 15 amino acids. V was shortened by 1 base and J by 7 bases, with 11 bases between the two germline ends. In germline, CDR1 is SGHAT, CDR2 FQNNGV.

The CDR3 spells CASWSVGTEAFF. CDR3 DNA sequence: TGTGCCAGCTGGTCAGTTGGGACGGAAGCTTTCTTT. The chain has TRBV28 and TRBJ1-1, with D perhaps TRBD1 (5 bases). Germline V CDR1 and CDR2: MDHEN, SYDVKM. The CDR3 spans 12 residues. Trimming took off 8 bases at V and 8 bases at J, with 15 bases between the two ends.

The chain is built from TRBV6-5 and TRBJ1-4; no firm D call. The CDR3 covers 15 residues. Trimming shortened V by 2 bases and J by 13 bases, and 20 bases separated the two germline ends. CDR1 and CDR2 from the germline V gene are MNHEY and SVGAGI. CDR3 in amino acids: CASSYVATAARGLFF. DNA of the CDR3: TGTGCCAGCAGTTACGTAGCGACGGCCGCCCGGGGACTGTTTTTT.

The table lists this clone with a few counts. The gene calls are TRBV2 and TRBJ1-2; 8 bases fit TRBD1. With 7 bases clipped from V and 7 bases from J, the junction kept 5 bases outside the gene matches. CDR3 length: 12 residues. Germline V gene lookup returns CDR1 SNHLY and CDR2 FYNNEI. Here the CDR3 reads CASTPGGGGYTF. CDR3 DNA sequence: TGTGCCAGCACTCCAGGGGGCGGTGGCTACACCTTC.